The T cell receptor (beta chain) described here comes from a study of blood T cell repertoires in COVID-19. Profiling relied on immunoSEQ multiplex PCR, and the TCRdb table lists in-frame clones only, not all of them. The sample includes approximately 97,000 clones, roughly nine tenths seen only once; the top ten take 2% to 2.5%. CDR1 SGHDN and CDR2 FVKESK come from the germline V gene. V shed 4 bases and J 1 base; nucleotides not matched to a gene: 10. This CDR3 contains 17 residues. This chain uses TRBV14 with TRBJ2-1, with TRBD1 matching over 7 bases. Sequences were obtained from peripheral blood. The clonotype comes from a man over 45 with active COVID-19. The CDR3 here is CASSRLGTAPSYNEQFF. The CDR3 region has the DNA TGTGCCAGCAGCCGACTCGGGACAGCTCCTTCCTACAATGAGCAGTTCTTC. Full variable domain (rest looked up from reference TRBV14 and TRBJ2-1): EAGVTQFPSHSVIEKGQTVTLRCDPISGHDNLYWYRRVMGKEIKFLLHFVKESKQDESGMPNNRFLAERTGGTYSTLKVQPAELEDSGVYFCASSRLGTAPSYNEQFFGPGTRLTVL.